The rows below give T cell receptor beta chains drawn from one sample of a study of T-cell memory formation after mild COVID-19. Using its own MiXCR run on the 5' RACE reads, TCRdb lists one record per CDR3 protein. The repertoire holds about 410,000 distinct CDR3 sequences, with 15% to 20% as singletons. Input material: PBMCs or a T cell subset sorted from them (not recorded which). All receptors come from a man aged 18 to 29 who had mild COVID-19 (a few samples of this study predate the infection). Cell type and time point are not known. Both conserved end residues are trimmed from each CDR3. The order of the fields is V gene, CDR3 protein.

TRBV6-6 | ASTALGGWTEAF
TRBV20-1 | SAPVAGGGLYNTGELF
TRBV4-1 | ASRPKLVADTQY
TRBV27 | ASRGTGEQPQH
TRBV19 | ASSTGTGREETQY
TRBV19 | ASTPGRRGQSYEQY
TRBV4-1 | ASSRGQGVNYGYT
TRBV10-3 | AISGADGPRGEQY
TRBV7-6 | ASSDSLNTGELF
TRBV7-3 | ASSRQVRDEQF
TRBV7-2 | ASSLSSSGGPYQETQY
TRBV4-1 | ASSPRTASSYNEQF
TRBV7-2 | ASSTAGLPPWHEQF
TRBV7-3 | ASSPLGGGGGETQY
TRBV10-2 | ASSDQAQDTQY
TRBV28 | ASSPPRGSTGELF
TRBV6-2/TRBV6-3 | ASSYGDRGAGT
TRBV6-2/TRBV6-3 | ASSTVAGGGTDTQY
TRBV7-2 | ASSLLGWGSYNSPLH
TRBV29-1 | SVEDRTYEQY
TRBV30 | ACKTDGYWEQY
TRBV7-2 | ASSRGGNIQY
TRBV5-6 | ASSLWSGFNTEAF
TRBV4-2 | ASSQRSGGVTGELF
TRBV7-2 | ASSSQRGNTEAF
TRBV5-5 | ASSDDRRTYEQY
TRBV27 | ASSPMRGQETQY
TRBV18 | ASSPDIVGQF
TRBV7-2 | ASSLSQAADTQY
TRBV4-2 | ASSQETQGRTYGYT
TRBV9 | ASALGGGTLGQETQY
TRBV28 | ASSWTGINGEQF
TRBV6-1 | ASSDSKNIQY
TRBV4-3 | ASSQESERAKNIQY
TRBV7-8 | ASSLVWVGGRETQY
TRBV6-2/TRBV6-3 | ASSRTIPYEQY
TRBV5-4 | ASSLPLGPSTDTQY
TRBV7-9 | ASSQGQGSSYGYT
TRBV24-1 | ATSDTGKGPTEAF
TRBV20-1 | SARSGLHEQY
TRBV7-2 | ASSSRSTVNYGYT
TRBV5-1 | ASSLVPINEQF
TRBV6-5 | ASSPGYYNSPLH
TRBV25-1 | ASGAGEKLF
TRBV6-6 | ASNYLETGELF
TRBV6-5 | ASSYSAETGNEKLF
TRBV7-3 | ASSPGAATDTQY
TRBV7-8 | ASSAQGRGGSNQPQH
TRBV7-9 | ASSLAEGVYGYT
TRBV4-3 | ASSHQLADNEQF
TRBV27 | ASGLDRGRTEQF
TRBV6-4 | ASSIGQGAKDTQY
TRBV7-9 | ASTPTDYEQY
TRBV19 | ASAVGMNSPLH
TRBV12-3/TRBV12-4 | ASSLVQTSSYEQY
TRBV4-1 | ASSQDPGRSGNTIY
TRBV7-2 | ASSNRAYGYT